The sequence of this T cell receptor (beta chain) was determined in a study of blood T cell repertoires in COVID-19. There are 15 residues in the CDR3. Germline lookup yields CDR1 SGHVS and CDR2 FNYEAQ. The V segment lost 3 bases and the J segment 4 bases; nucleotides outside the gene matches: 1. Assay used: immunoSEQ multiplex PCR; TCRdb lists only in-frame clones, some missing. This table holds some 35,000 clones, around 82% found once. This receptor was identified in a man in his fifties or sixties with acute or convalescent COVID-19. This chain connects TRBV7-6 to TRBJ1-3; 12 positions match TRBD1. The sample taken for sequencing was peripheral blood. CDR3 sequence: CASSLGQGAGNTIYF. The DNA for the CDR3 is TGTGCCAGCAGCTTGGGACAGGGGGCCGGAAACACCATATATTTT.